This T cell receptor (beta chain) was obtained from a study of blood T cell repertoires in COVID-19. Libraries were prepared by immunoSEQ multiplex PCR; TCRdb keeps only in-frame clonotypes and omits some of them. The data hold 100,000 to 150,000 clones, with around 74% observed a single time. Germline-derived CDR1 and CDR2 are SGHDT and YYEEEE. The CDR3 is 17 amino acids. The V gene end was trimmed by 0 bases and the J gene end by 0 bases; junction bases not matched to a gene: 7. The sample consisted of peripheral blood. The receptor was isolated from a man aged 55 to 70 with acute or convalescent COVID-19. The chain combines TRBV5-6 with TRBJ2-3; 7 bases are a match to TRBD1. The CDR3, as DNA: TGTGCCAGCAGCTTGGACAGGGGCGTAACTAGCACAGATACGCAGTATTTT. Translation: CASSLDRGVTSTDTQYF.